This TCR beta chain is from a study of shared clonotypes between healthy human individuals. Unmatched junction bases numbered 15, after V lost 4 bases and J lost 4 bases. In germline, CDR1 is LNHDA, CDR2 SQIVND (reference sequence). The CDR3 runs 19 residues. The study ran the assay at deep level. The assay was immunoSEQ multiplex PCR, and TCRdb's table has in-frame clones only and misses some. The data show more than 1 million clones, around 78% seen once. This chain links TRBV19 with TRBJ2-2; 10 bases align to TRBD1. This receptor was taken from a man between 18 and 35 years old in good health. Some clones in this sample may be carry-over from other donors' samples. Sequenced sample: memory CD4+ T cells from PBMCs. The subset is: CD45RA-negative fraction. CDR3 residues: CASSSIRDRGLEGTGELFF. CDR3 DNA: TGTGCCAGTAGTAGTATCCGTGACAGGGGGCTGGAGGGCACCGGGGAGCTGTTTTTT.